Given below is one TCR beta chain in context. Input per replicate PCR of unsorted PBMC was about 330 ng DNA, corresponding to tens of thousands of T cell genomes. In the source study's methods: ImmunoSEQ only sent back junction sequences with no quality scores, so filtering was done differently. Data came from immunoSEQ multiplex PCR; TCRdb stores just in-frame clones and leaves some out. V, J and clone size were drawn from that table, and D and trimming were deduced from the DNA. This table has 500,000 to 650,000 clones, around 76% appearing once. This entry is derived from a study of shared clonotypes between healthy human individuals. About the study: Donors were a couple of women and a few men aged 18 to 49.

After removal of 7 bases from V and 4 bases from J, the junction contained 6 bases not matched to a gene. The CDR3 contains 14 residues. Germline CDR1 and CDR2: WSHSY and SAAADI. Donors had no recently reported acute infections or vaccinations and were HIV-negative. The TCR was taken from a woman in her thirties or forties in good health. Some clones in this sample may be carry-over from other donors' samples. The material sequenced was PBMCs. This chain uses TRBV10-2 with TRBJ2-3; 9 bases agree with TRBD1. The CDR3 region has the DNA TGCGCCAGCAAATTGGACAGGGGTCCAGATACGCAGTATTTT. Its protein product is CASKLDRGPDTQYF.